The clone carrying this T cell receptor (beta chain) occurred a few times. The antigen is not known. Sampling consisted of one heparinised blood draw per donor, averaging approximately 100 mL. Naive, central memory, regulatory and stem cell-like memory cells within the CD4+ compartment were sorted using CD45RO/CCR7/CD25/CD127/CD95/CD27. Expressed TCRB transcripts got sequenced, as all isolated RNA was reverse transcribed. Using immunoSEQ multiplex PCR, the repertoire was profiled, and TCRdb retains in-frame clones only, with some absent. The data show 150,000 to 190,000 clones, around 8% seen once. This entry is derived from a study of beta chain features in type 1 diabetes. Study results and caveats: In every one of the four CD4+ subsets, TCRB CDR3s were moderately but significantly shorter in Type 1 diabetes patients. Sequencing the cDNA could make cells with high TCR expression show up more than they should.

From germline, CDR1 is SGHNT and CDR2 YYREEE (reference sequence). The V end lost 4 bases, the J end lost 0 bases, and 13 bases lay between the germline ends. The CDR3 spans 16 residues. Sequences were obtained from central memory CD4+ T cells from blood. The clonotype originates from a man younger than 35 in good health. This chain connects TRBV5-4 to TRBJ2-2; D is undetermined. The CDR3 bases are TGTGCCAGCAGCCTTCCGGTTCACGCGAACACCGGGGAGCTGTTTTTT. Translated: CASSLPVHANTGELFF.